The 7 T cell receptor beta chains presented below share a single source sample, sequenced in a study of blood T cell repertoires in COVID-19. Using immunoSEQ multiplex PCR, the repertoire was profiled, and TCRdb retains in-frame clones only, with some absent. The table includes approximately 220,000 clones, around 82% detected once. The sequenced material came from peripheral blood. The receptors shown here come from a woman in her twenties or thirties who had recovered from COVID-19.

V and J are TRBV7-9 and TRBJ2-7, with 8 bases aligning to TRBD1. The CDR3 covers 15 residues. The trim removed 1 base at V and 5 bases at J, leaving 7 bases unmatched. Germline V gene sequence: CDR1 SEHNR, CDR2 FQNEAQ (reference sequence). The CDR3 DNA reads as TGTGCCAGCAGCTTAGTTACCAGGGGGCAGGACGAGCAGTACTTC. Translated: CASSLVTRGQDEQYF. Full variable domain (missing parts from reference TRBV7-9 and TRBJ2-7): DTGVSQNPRHKITKRGQNVTFRCDPISEHNRLYWYRQTLGQGPEFLTYFQNEAQLEKSRLLSDRFSAERPKGSFSTLEIQRTEQGDSAMYLCASSLVTRGQDEQYFGPGTRLTVT.

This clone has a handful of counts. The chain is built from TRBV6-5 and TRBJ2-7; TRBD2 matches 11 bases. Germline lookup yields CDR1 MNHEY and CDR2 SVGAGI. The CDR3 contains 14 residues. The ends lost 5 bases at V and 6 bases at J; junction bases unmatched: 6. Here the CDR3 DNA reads TGTGCCAGCAGTATAGCGGGAGGGCGTGTCGAGCAGTACTTC. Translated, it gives CASSIAGGRVEQYF.

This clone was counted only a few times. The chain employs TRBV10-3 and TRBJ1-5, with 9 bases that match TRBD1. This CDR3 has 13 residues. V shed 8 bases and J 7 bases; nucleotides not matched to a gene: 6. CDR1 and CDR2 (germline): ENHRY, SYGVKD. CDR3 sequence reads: CAIRDREEQPQHF. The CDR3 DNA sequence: TGTGCCATCCGGGACAGGGAGGAGCAGCCCCAGCATTTT.

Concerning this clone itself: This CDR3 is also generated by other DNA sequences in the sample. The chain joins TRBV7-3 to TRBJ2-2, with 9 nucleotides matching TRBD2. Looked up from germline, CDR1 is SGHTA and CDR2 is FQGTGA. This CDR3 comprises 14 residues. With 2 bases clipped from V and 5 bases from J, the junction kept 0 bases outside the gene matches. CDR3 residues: CASSLAGGTGELFF. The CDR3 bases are TGTGCCAGCAGCTTAGCGGGAGGGACCGGGGAGCTGTTTTTT. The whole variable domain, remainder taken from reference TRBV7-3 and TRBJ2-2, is GAGVSQTPSNKVTEKGKYVELRCDPISGHTALYWYRQSLGQGPEFLIYFQGTGAADDSGLPNDRFFAVRPEGSVSTLKIQRTERGDSAVYLCASSLAGGTGELFFGEGSRLTVL.

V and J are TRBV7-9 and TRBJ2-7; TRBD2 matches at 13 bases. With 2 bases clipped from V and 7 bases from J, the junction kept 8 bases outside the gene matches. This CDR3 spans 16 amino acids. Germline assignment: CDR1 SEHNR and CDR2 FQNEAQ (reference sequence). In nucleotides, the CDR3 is TGTGCCAGCAGCTTATATCTTGGGACTAGCGGGATGGAGCAGTACTTC. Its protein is CASSLYLGTSGMEQYF.

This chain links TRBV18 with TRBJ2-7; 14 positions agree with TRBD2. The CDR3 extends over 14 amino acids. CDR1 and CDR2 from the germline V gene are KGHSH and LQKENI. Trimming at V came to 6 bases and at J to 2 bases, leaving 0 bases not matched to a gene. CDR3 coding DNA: TGTGCCAGCTCGGGACTAGCGGGGGCCTACGAGCAGTACTTC. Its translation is CASSGLAGAYEQYF.

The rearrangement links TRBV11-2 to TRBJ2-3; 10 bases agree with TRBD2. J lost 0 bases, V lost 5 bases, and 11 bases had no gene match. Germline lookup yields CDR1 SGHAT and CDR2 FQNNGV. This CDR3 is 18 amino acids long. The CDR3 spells CASSDLDSGRISTDTQYF. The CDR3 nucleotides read TGTGCCAGCAGCGATTTAGATAGCGGGAGGATTAGCACAGATACGCAGTATTTT.